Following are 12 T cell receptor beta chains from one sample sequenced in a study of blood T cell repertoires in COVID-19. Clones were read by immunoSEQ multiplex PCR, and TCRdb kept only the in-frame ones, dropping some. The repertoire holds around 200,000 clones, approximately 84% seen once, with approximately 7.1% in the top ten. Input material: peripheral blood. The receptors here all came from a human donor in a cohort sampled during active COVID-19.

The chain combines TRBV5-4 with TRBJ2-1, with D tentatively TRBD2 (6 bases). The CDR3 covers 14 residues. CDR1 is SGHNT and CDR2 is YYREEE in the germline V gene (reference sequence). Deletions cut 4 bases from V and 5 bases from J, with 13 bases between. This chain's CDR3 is CASSKTGLNNEQFF. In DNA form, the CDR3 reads TGTGCCAGCAGCAAAACGGGACTGAACAATGAGCAGTTCTTC.

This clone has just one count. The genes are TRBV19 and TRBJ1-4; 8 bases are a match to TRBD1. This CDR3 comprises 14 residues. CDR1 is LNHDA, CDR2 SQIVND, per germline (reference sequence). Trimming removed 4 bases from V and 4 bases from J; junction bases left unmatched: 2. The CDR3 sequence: CASSRDRYNEKLFF. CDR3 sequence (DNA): TGTGCCAGTAGTAGGGACAGGTATAATGAAAAACTGTTTTTT.

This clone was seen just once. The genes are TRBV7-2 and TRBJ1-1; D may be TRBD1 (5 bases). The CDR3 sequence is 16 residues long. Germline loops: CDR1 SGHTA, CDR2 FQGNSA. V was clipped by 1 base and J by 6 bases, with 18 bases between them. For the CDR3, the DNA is TGTGCCAGCAGCTTAGTTTCAGGGACCGGGGGACCTGAAGCTTTCTTT. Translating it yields CASSLVSGTGGPEAFF.

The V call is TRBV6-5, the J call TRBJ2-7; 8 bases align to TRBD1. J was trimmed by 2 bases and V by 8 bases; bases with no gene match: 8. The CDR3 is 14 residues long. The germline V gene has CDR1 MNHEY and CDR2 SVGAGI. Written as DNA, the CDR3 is TGTGCCAGCGGTCGGGACAGGCAAGCCTACGAGCAGTACTTC. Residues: CASGRDRQAYEQYF.

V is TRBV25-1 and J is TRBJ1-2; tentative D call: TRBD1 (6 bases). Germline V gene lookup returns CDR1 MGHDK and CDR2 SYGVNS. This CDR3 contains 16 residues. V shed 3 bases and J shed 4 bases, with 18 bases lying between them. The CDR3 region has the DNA TGTGCCAGCAGTGACTACGACGGCGGGGGGCCCTATGGCTACACCTTC. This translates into CASSDYDGGGPYGYTF.

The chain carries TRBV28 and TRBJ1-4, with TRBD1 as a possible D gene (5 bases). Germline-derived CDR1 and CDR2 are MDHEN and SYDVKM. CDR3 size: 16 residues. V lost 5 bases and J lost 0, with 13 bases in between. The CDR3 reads CASSRSGTSTNEKLFF. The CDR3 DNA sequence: TGTGCCAGCAGTCGCTCCGGGACTTCAACTAATGAAAAACTGTTTTTT.

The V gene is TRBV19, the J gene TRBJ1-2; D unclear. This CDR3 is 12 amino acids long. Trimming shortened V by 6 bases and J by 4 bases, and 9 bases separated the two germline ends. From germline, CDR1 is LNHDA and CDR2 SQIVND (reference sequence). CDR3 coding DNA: TGTGCCAGTAGGCCGGCGGGCTATGGCTACACCTTC. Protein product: CASRPAGYGYTF.

The CDR3 region is CASSLQETQYF. For the CDR3, the DNA is TGTGCCAGCAGCCTTCAAGAGACCCAGTACTTC. This chain links TRBV7-2 with TRBJ2-5; D is undetermined. V lost 5 bases and J lost 2, with 3 bases in between. The germline CDR1 and CDR2 sequences are SGHTA and FQGNSA. The CDR3 runs to 11 residues.

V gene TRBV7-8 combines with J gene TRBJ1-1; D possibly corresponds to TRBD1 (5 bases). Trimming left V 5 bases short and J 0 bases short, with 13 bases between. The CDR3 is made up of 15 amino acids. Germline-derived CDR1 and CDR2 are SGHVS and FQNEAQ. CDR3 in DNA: TGTGCCAGCAGCCCCGTGGGGGGGGTGAACACTGAAGCTTTCTTT. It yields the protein CASSPVGGVNTEAFF.

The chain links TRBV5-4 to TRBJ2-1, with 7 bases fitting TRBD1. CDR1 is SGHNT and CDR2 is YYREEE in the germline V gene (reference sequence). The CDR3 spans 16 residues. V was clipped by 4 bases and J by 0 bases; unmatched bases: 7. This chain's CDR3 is CASSPRQGNSYNEQFF. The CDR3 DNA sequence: TGTGCCAGCAGCCCCCGACAGGGAAACTCCTACAATGAGCAGTTCTTC.

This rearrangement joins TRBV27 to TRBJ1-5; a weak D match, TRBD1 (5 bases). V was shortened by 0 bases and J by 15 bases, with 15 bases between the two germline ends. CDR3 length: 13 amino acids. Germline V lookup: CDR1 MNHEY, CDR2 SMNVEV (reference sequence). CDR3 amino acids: CASSLSQDTLVHF. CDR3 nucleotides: TGTGCCAGCAGTTTATCCCAGGACACATTGGTGCATTTT.

The CDR3 nucleotides are TGTGCCAGCAGCCTGGGTCAGGGCACTGAAGCTTTCTTT. Translation: CASSLGQGTEAFF. The chain couples TRBV13 to TRBJ1-1, with a weak D call TRBD1 (5 bases). The germline gives CDR1 PRHDT, CDR2 FYEKMQ (reference sequence). V was clipped by 5 bases and J by 4 bases, with 11 bases between them. The CDR3 covers 13 residues.